These 8 T cell receptor beta chains were sequenced from one sample in a study of blood T cell repertoires in COVID-19. The data were produced by immunoSEQ multiplex PCR, yet TCRdb's version contains in-frame clones alone and is incomplete. The sample lists 200,000 to 250,000 clones; 85% were seen once. Sample: peripheral blood. Receptor source: a man aged 45-65 years who had recovered from COVID-19.

This clone was counted between two and nine times. The V and J genes are TRBV2 and TRBJ1-5, with D possibly TRBD1 on 6 matching bases. V was cut by 8 bases and J by 2 bases, with 13 bases left in between. Germline loops: CDR1 SNHLY, CDR2 FYNNEI. CDR3 length: 14 amino acids. The CDR3 loop reads CASALQGGNQPQHF. CDR3 DNA: TGTGCCAGCGCGCTACAGGGAGGCAATCAGCCCCAGCATTTT.

This clone has just one count. The V call is TRBV18, the J call TRBJ2-5; TRBD1 matches 7 bases. The CDR3 is 14 residues long. The J segment lost 2 bases and the V segment lost 1 base, leaving 1 base of the junction unmatched. Germline CDR1 and CDR2: KGHSH and LQKENI. The CDR3 nucleotides read TGTGCCAGCTCACCACAGACAGGGCAAGAGACCCAGTACTTC. Translated: CASSPQTGQETQYF. Drawing the rest from reference TRBV18 and TRBJ2-5, the complete variable domain is NAGVMQNPRHLVRRRGQEARLRCSPMKGHSHVYWYRQLPEEGLKFMVYLQKENIIDESGMPKERFSAEFPKEGPSILRIQQVVRGDSAAYFCASSPQTGQETQYFGPGTRLLVL.

In this sample, this clone turned up a few times. The V call is TRBV27, the J call TRBJ1-5; 8 bases align to TRBD1. The length of the CDR3 is 14 residues. After removal of 2 bases from V and 6 bases from J, the junction contained 3 bases not matched to a gene. The germline V gene encodes CDR1 MNHEY and CDR2 SMNVEV (reference sequence). CDR3 in DNA: TGTGCCAGCAGTTTAGGACAGGGAATTCAGCCCCAGCATTTT. It is translated as CASSLGQGIQPQHF.

The CDR3, as DNA: TGTGCCAGCAGTTTCGACGGGACAGGTGATTACGAGCAGTACTTC. Translation: CASSFDGTGDYEQYF. The rearrangement joins TRBV28 to TRBJ2-7; 8 bases agree with TRBD1. The CDR3 totals 15 residues. The germline V gene has CDR1 MDHEN and CDR2 SYDVKM. With V trimmed by 3 bases and J by 4 bases, 8 bases remained unmatched.

This chain joins TRBV20-1 and TRBJ2-3; D gene uncertain. CDR3 length: 14 amino acids. Deletions cut 3 bases from V and 4 bases from J, with 14 bases between. CDR1 DFQATT and CDR2 SNEGSKA come from the germline V gene (reference sequence). The DNA for the CDR3 is TGCAGTGCTAGTAGCCCAAGCCATGCAGATACGCAGTATTTT. Translating it yields CSASSPSHADTQYF.

This chain links TRBV11-2 with TRBJ2-7, with 9 bases that match TRBD1. Germline V CDR1 and CDR2: SGHAT, FQNNGV. There are 15 residues in the CDR3. After removal of 2 bases from V and 4 bases from J, the junction contained 6 bases not matched to a gene. The CDR3 sequence: CASSLQGQGPYEQYF. CDR3 DNA: TGTGCCAGCAGCTTACAGGGACAGGGACCTTACGAGCAGTACTTC.

The rearrangement joins TRBV6-1 to TRBJ2-2, with D perhaps TRBD2 (5 bases). V dropped 1 base and J dropped 2 bases, with 11 bases sitting between them. CDR1 and CDR2 from the germline V gene are MNHNS and SASEGT. The CDR3 is 16 residues long. This CDR3 is CASSEVRVQNTGELFF. The CDR3 DNA sequence: TGTGCCAGCAGTGAAGTGAGGGTGCAAAACACCGGGGAGCTGTTTTTT.

This clone was observed a handful of times. This rearrangement joins TRBV10-3 to TRBJ2-2; 10 bases map to TRBD2. Germline CDR1 ENHRY, CDR2 SYGVKD. The V and J ends lost 4 bases and 6 bases, in that order; junction bases with no gene match: 5. The CDR3 is 15 amino acids. CDR3 in amino acids: CAISVSSGSPGELFF. The CDR3 nucleotides are TGTGCCATCAGTGTCTCTAGCGGGAGTCCCGGGGAGCTGTTTTTT.